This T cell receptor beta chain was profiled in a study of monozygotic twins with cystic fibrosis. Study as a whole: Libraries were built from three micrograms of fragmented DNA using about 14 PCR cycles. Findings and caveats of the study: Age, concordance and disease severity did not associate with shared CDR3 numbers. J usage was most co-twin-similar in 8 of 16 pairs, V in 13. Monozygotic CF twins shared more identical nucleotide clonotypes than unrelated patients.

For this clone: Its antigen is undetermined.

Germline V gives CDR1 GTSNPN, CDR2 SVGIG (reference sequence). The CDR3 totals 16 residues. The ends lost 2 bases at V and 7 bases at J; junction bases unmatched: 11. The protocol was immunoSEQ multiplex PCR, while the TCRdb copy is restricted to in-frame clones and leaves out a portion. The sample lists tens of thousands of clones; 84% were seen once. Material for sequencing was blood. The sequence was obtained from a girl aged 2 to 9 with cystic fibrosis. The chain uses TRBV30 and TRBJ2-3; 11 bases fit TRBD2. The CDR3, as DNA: TGTGCCTGGAGTTTAGCGGGGGGGGCACCGGGTTATACGCAGTATTTT. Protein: CAWSLAGGAPGYTQYF.